This T cell receptor beta chain derives from a study of blood T cell repertoires in COVID-19. Study background: From T cells, B-cell-depleted T cells, or PBMCs came the material, which was cDNA or gDNA.

V dropped 1 base and J dropped 3 bases, with 10 bases sitting between them. CDR1 MNHEY and CDR2 SMNVEV come from the germline V gene (reference sequence). CDR3 length equals 15 residues. In the original processing: Reference gene primer amplification gave estimated nucleated cell counts. Assay: immunoSEQ multiplex PCR; the TCRdb copy retains only in-frame clones and omits some. V and J calls and clone size follow that table, whereas D and trimming were derived from the DNA. The sample holds about 670,000 clones; 75% to 90% are singletons and the top ten take roughly 0.26%. This receptor was taken from a woman aged 18-29 years with acute or convalescent COVID-19. Sequencing input: peripheral blood. The rearrangement joins TRBV27 to TRBJ2-1; D not certain. CDR3 in DNA: TGTGCCAGCAGTTTATTAGGAGTCTACTACAATGAGCAGTTCTTC. This translates into CASSLLGVYYNEQFF.